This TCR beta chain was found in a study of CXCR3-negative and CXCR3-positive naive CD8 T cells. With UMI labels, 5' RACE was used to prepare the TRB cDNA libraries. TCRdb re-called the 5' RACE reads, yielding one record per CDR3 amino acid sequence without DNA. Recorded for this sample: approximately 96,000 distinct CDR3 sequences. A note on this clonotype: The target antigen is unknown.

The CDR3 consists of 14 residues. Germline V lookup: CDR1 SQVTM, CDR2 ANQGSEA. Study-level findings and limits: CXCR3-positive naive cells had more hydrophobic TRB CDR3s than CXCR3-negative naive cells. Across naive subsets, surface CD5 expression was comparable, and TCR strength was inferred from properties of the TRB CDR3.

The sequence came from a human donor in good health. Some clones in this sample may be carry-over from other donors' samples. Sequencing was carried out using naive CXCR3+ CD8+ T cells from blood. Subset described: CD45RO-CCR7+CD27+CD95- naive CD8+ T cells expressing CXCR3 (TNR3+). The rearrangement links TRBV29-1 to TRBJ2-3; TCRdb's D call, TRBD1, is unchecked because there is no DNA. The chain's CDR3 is CSVETGGDADTRYF.